Each of the 22 T cell receptor beta chains below was sequenced from the same sample in a study of PD-1 blockade in mismatch repair-deficient tumors (dated by TCRdb to about 2017). The library was produced with the immunoSEQ multiplex PCR assay. The immuneACCESS repertoire file appears here via TCRdb, limited to in-frame rearrangements. These files lack a portion of the clones; in checked studies, under half of the deficit traces to unresolved V genes, and the cause of the others is not known. The sample table records over 100,000 clones; more than 60% of these occur just once. 4% to 5% of the sample rests with the top ten. The sequences come from peripheral blood, collected 60 weeks after starting pembrolizumab. Receptors were obtained from an adult with mismatch repair-deficient cancer.

J is TRBJ2-1 and V is TRBV11-2; 8 bases are shared with TRBD2. This CDR3 is built from 15 residues. Germline loops: CDR1 SGHAT, CDR2 FQNNGV. After removal of 3 bases from V and 5 bases from J, the junction contained 6 bases not matched to a gene. The CDR3 coding sequence is TGTGCCAGCAGCTTCACTAGCGGAGGGAACAATGAGCAGTTCTTC. This encodes CASSFTSGGNNEQFF.

The chain uses TRBV19 and TRBJ1-5; TRBD1 matches at 7 bases. This CDR3 contains 15 residues. Germline-derived CDR1 and CDR2 are LNHDA and SQIVND (reference sequence). Trimming took 3 bases from V and 6 from J; bases not matched to a gene: 8. The CDR3 region has the DNA TGTGCCAGTAGTATCGACAGGGCAGAGATTCAGCCCCAGCATTTT. Amino acids: CASSIDRAEIQPQHF.

This chain joins TRBV4-1 and TRBJ2-1, with 9 bases aligning to TRBD2. V was pared by 4 bases and J by 7 bases, with 5 bases of the junction left unmatched. Germline CDR1 reads MGHRA; CDR2 reads YSYEKL. The CDR3 sequence is 14 residues long. CDR3 in amino acids: CASSRSGRGNEQFF. The CDR3 nucleotides read TGCGCCAGCAGCCGTAGCGGGAGAGGTAATGAGCAGTTCTTC.

The J gene is TRBJ2-1, the V gene TRBV7-9, with D possibly TRBD2 on 5 matching bases. The CDR3 is 16 residues long. With 5 bases removed from V and 0 bases from J, the gap between germline ends came to 14 bases. Germline V gene lookup returns CDR1 SEHNR and CDR2 FQNEAQ (reference sequence). In nucleotides, the CDR3 is TGTGCCAGCAGCGTCAGGACTTCTAGCTCCTACAATGAGCAGTTCTTC. Translation gives CASSVRTSSSYNEQFF.

V usage is TRBV19 and J usage is TRBJ1-2; possibly TRBD1 for D (6 bases). CDR3 length equals 13 residues. Germline V gene lookup returns CDR1 LNHDA and CDR2 SQIVND (reference sequence). Trimming removed 3 bases from V and 8 bases from J, with 13 bases in between. This chain's CDR3 is CASSMGLQGGYTF. The CDR3 DNA reads as TGTGCCAGTAGTATGGGGCTCCAGGGGGGCTACACCTTC.

V gene TRBV19 combines with J gene TRBJ1-4; weak D call: TRBD1 (5 bases). This CDR3 has 14 residues. Trimming left V 7 bases short and J 7 bases short, with 16 bases between. The germline gives CDR1 LNHDA, CDR2 SQIVND (reference sequence). CDR3 protein: CASNSPGRAEKLFF. The CDR3 bases are TGTGCCAGTAATAGCCCGGGGCGGGCTGAAAAACTGTTTTTT.

Notes on this clone: Other nucleotide sequences from this sample produce the same CDR3. The chain has TRBV19 and TRBJ2-2; unclear D gene. Deletions cut 11 bases from V and 7 bases from J, with 8 bases between. This CDR3 is 10 amino acids long. The germline V gene has CDR1 LNHDA and CDR2 SQIVND (reference sequence). DNA of the CDR3: TGTGCCTCCGGCTACGGGGAGCTGTTTTTT. Translating it yields CASGYGELFF.

This clone was seen a few times. The chain employs TRBV7-8 and TRBJ1-2; 8 positions match TRBD1. V trimming: 1 base; J trimming: 7 bases; junction bases outside the gene matches: 8. Per germline, CDR1 SGHVS and CDR2 FQNEAQ. The CDR3 covers 15 residues. DNA of the CDR3: TGTGCCAGCAGCTTAGGGACAGGGCCCCGGGGTGGCTACACCTTC. Its protein product is CASSLGTGPRGGYTF.

This sequence joins TRBV7-2 and TRBJ2-7; D ambiguous. CDR3 length: 13 residues. Between the trimmed V and J ends, which lost 1 base and 3 bases, there was a span of 7 bases. The germline V gene encodes CDR1 SGHTA and CDR2 FQGNSA. The DNA of the CDR3 is TGTGCCAGCAGCTTAGAACTGATCTACGAGCAGTACTTC. Translated: CASSLELIYEQYF. Combining the CDR3 with reference TRBV7-2 and TRBJ2-7 gives the whole variable domain GAGVSQSPSNKVTEKGKDVELRCDPISGHTALYWYRQSLGQGLEFLIYFQGNSAPDKSGLPSDRFSAERTGGSVSTLTIQRTQQEDSAVYLCASSLELIYEQYFGPGTRLTVT.

The V call is TRBV30, the J call TRBJ2-1; TRBD2 agrees at 7 bases. This CDR3 is 16 amino acids long. The V segment lost 3 bases and the J segment 1 base; nucleotides outside the gene matches: 9. From germline, CDR1 is GTSNPN and CDR2 SVGIG (reference sequence). As DNA, the CDR3 is TGTGCCTGGAGCTCCCTAGCCGGGAGGTCCTACAATGAGCAGTTCTTC. As protein: CAWSSLAGRSYNEQFF. Full variable domain (remainder filled in from reference TRBV30 and TRBJ2-1): SQTIHQWPATLVQPVGSPLSLECTVEGTSNPNLYWYRQAAGRGLQLLFYSVGIGQISSEVPQNLSASRPQDRQFILSSKKLLLSDSGFYLCAWSSLAGRSYNEQFFGPGTRLTVL.

As to this clone: A read error may produce the germline difference seen at one junction end. This chain connects TRBV6-4 to TRBJ2-7; 7 positions match TRBD1. CDR3 length equals 15 residues. Germline CDR1 is MRHNA and CDR2 is SNTAGT. CDR3 loop: CASSDGPGQPDHFPF. The CDR3 coding sequence is TGTGCCAGCAGTGACGGACCGGGACAGCCTGATCATTTTCCCTTC.

The chain is built from TRBV21-1 and TRBJ1-2; TRBD1 is the table's D call and was not checked against the DNA. TRBV21-1 is labeled a pseudogene. This CDR3 region has 14 residues. The chain's CDR3 is CASSKDPGGYGYTF. DNA of the CDR3: TGTGCCAGCAGCAAAGATCCAGGGGGGTATGGCTACACCTTC.

This chain joins TRBV9 and TRBJ2-1; 9 nucleotides match TRBD1. CDR3 length: 14 amino acids. Losses at the gene ends were 4 bases for V and 7 bases for J; bases not matched to a gene: 6. The germline CDR1 and CDR2 sequences are SGDLS and YYNGEE. The CDR3, as DNA: TGTGCCAGCAGCCCGGGACAGGGACTTAATGAGCAGTTCTTC. It specifies CASSPGQGLNEQFF.

This sequence joins TRBV7-6 and TRBJ2-1; 8 bases line up with TRBD2. The trim removed 3 bases at V and 6 bases at J, leaving 7 bases unmatched. Germline-derived CDR1 and CDR2 are SGHVS and FNYEAQ. The CDR3 totals 15 residues. The CDR3 here is CASSFRRTSSNEQFF. The DNA for the CDR3 is TGTGCCAGCAGCTTTCGTCGGACTAGCAGCAATGAGCAGTTCTTC.

The V call is TRBV25-1, the J call TRBJ1-5; no definite D call. The CDR3 contains 14 residues. The germline V and J ends were trimmed by 8 bases and 1 base, with 12 bases remaining between them. Germline lookup yields CDR1 MGHDK and CDR2 SYGVNS. The CDR3: CASQGPTSNQPQHF. In DNA, the CDR3 is TGTGCCAGCCAAGGACCTACGAGCAATCAGCCCCAGCATTTT.

The chain is built from TRBV4-2 and TRBJ1-4; a weak D match, TRBD1 (6 bases). Germline values: CDR1 LGHNA, CDR2 YNFKEQ. The CDR3 runs 15 residues. The ends were cut back, 4 bases at V and 6 bases at J, with 15 bases in the middle. The CDR3 loop is CASSPLQGKDEKLFF. The CDR3 DNA is TGTGCCAGCAGCCCTCTCCAGGGGAAGGATGAAAAACTGTTTTTT.

This chain uses TRBV7-3 with TRBJ2-7, with 10 positions matching TRBD2. J lost 4 bases, V lost 2 bases, and 5 bases had no gene match. The germline gives CDR1 SGHTA, CDR2 FQGTGA. The CDR3 totals 15 residues. This chain's CDR3 is CASSLSAGGPYEQYF. The CDR3 bases are TGTGCCAGCAGCTTATCAGCGGGAGGGCCTTACGAGCAGTACTTC.

In its sample, this clone was seen once. The J gene is TRBJ2-5, the V gene TRBV7-9; 7 bases match TRBD2. This CDR3 spans 17 amino acids. Per the germline V gene, CDR1 is SEHNR and CDR2 is FQNEAQ (reference sequence). V was pared by 5 bases and J by 1 base, with 13 bases of the junction left unmatched. The CDR3 DNA reads as TGTGCCAGCAGCCCCCGAGGAGTAGCGGGCATCCAAGAGACCCAGTACTTC. Its protein product is CASSPRGVAGIQETQYF.

The chain is built from TRBV5-1 and TRBJ1-3; D is perhaps TRBD1 (6 bases). Germline values: CDR1 SGHRS, CDR2 YFSETQ. The CDR3 is made up of 14 amino acids. V lost 4 bases, J lost 3 bases, and 11 bases lay in between. The CDR3 loop reads CASSEQGSGNTIYF. The CDR3 DNA sequence: TGCGCCAGCAGCGAACAGGGTAGTGGAAACACCATATATTTT.

The CDR3 loop reads CASSLRTGSTGELFF. CDR3 DNA: TGCGCCAGCAGCTTGAGAACAGGGAGCACCGGGGAGCTGTTTTTT. The chain joins TRBV5-1 to TRBJ2-2, with D perhaps matching TRBD1 (6 bases). The CDR3 contains 15 residues. Germline V gives CDR1 SGHRS, CDR2 YFSETQ. V was clipped by 1 base and J by 4 bases, with 11 bases between them.

The J gene is TRBJ2-1, the V gene TRBV9; perhaps TRBD2 as D (6 bases). From germline, CDR1 is SGDLS and CDR2 YYNGEE. Trimming removed 0 bases at V and 9 bases at J, with 10 bases between. The CDR3 loop spans 13 amino acids. The CDR3 region is CASSVVTSSEQFF. The CDR3 coding sequence is TGTGCCAGCAGCGTAGTTACTAGCAGTGAGCAGTTCTTC.

The chain recombines TRBV19 with TRBJ2-7, with 8 bases fitting TRBD1. The V gene end was trimmed by 4 bases and the J gene end by 3 bases; junction bases not matched to a gene: 8. The CDR3 loop spans 15 amino acids. Per the germline V gene, CDR1 is LNHDA and CDR2 is SQIVND (reference sequence). CDR3 sequence (DNA): TGTGCCAGTAGTACCAAAGGACAGGGAGGCTACGAGCAGTACTTC. Translated, it gives CASSTKGQGGYEQYF.